These 10 T cell receptor beta chains originate from one sample sequenced in a study of control samples from healthy donors and cancer patients. Clones were read by immunoSEQ multiplex PCR, and TCRdb kept only the in-frame ones, dropping some. The sample has about 110,000 clones; around 89% are singletons. Sequencing used blood. All receptors derive from a woman in her forties or fifties in good health.

V is TRBV4-1 and J is TRBJ2-2; 8 nucleotides match TRBD1. V was clipped by 3 bases and J by 6 bases; unmatched bases: 3. The CDR3 loop spans 14 amino acids. Germline loops: CDR1 MGHRA, CDR2 YSYEKL. CDR3 DNA sequence: TGCGCCAGCAGCCACCCAGGGGGCCCCGGGGAGCTGTTTTTT. It codes for CASSHPGGPGELFF.

This sequence joins TRBV13 and TRBJ2-1, with 8 bases fitting TRBD2. The CDR3 length is 16 residues. V gave up 5 bases and J gave up 5 bases; unmatched junction bases: 11. Per germline, CDR1 PRHDT and CDR2 FYEKMQ (reference sequence). The CDR3 reads CASSPQVGTRHNEQFF. In nucleotides, the CDR3 is TGTGCCAGCAGCCCCCAGGTAGGGACTAGACACAATGAGCAGTTCTTC.

The rearrangement joins TRBV7-3 to TRBJ1-1; D unresolved. Trimming removed 5 bases at V and 1 base at J, with 8 bases between. The length of the CDR3 is 13 residues. Looked up from germline, CDR1 is SGHTA and CDR2 is FQGTGA. CDR3 coding DNA: TGTGCCAGCAGCCGAGAGGCGAACACTGAAGCTTTCTTT. Amino acid sequence: CASSREANTEAFF. Full variable domain (outside the CDR3, taken from reference TRBV7-3 and TRBJ1-1): GAGVSQTPSNKVTEKGKYVELRCDPISGHTALYWYRQSLGQGPEFLIYFQGTGAADDSGLPNDRFFAVRPEGSVSTLKIQRTERGDSAVYLCASSREANTEAFFGQGTRLTVV.

The rearrangement uses TRBV4-1 and TRBJ1-3; the match to TRBD1 covers 7 bases. Germline lookup yields CDR1 MGHRA and CDR2 YSYEKL. V trimming: 5 bases; J trimming: 4 bases; junction bases outside the gene matches: 5. This CDR3 is built from 14 residues. The CDR3 DNA sequence: TGCGCCAGCAGCGAATCGACAGGGGGAAACACCATATATTTT. Its protein product is CASSESTGGNTIYF.

This sequence joins TRBV2 and TRBJ2-3; 8 bases are shared with TRBD2. Germline CDR1 reads SNHLY; CDR2 reads FYNNEI. With 7 bases clipped from V and 1 base from J, the junction kept 7 bases outside the gene matches. The CDR3 contains 15 residues. CDR3 amino acids: CASKFTGGRTDTQYF. The CDR3 DNA reads as TGTGCCAGCAAGTTCACGGGGGGGCGCACAGATACGCAGTATTTT. Based on the CDR3 plus reference TRBV2 and TRBJ2-3, the full variable domain is EPEVTQTPSHQVTQMGQEVILRCVPISNHLYFYWYRQILGQKVEFLVSFYNNEISEKSEIFDDQFSVERPDGSNFTLKIRSTKLEDSAMYFCASKFTGGRTDTQYFGPGTRLTVL.

The chain employs TRBV6-5 and TRBJ2-7; D gene uncertain. The CDR3 runs 12 residues. Per germline, CDR1 MNHEY and CDR2 SVGAGI. With 2 bases removed from V and 4 bases from J, the gap between germline ends came to 6 bases. CDR3 nucleotide sequence: TGTGCCAGCAGTTACGCTAGATACGAGCAGTACGTC. As protein: CASSYARYEQYV.

This chain links TRBV4-1 with TRBJ2-1; D ambiguous. With 3 bases removed from V and 0 bases from J, the gap between germline ends came to 9 bases. The V gene's germline CDR1 is MGHRA and CDR2 YSYEKL. The CDR3 loop spans 15 amino acids. CDR3 residues: CASSHWVSSYNEQFF. As DNA, the CDR3 is TGCGCCAGCAGCCACTGGGTAAGCTCCTACAATGAGCAGTTCTTC.

V and J are TRBV18 and TRBJ1-6, with D possibly matching TRBD1 (6 bases). This CDR3 spans 12 amino acids. The ends were cut back, 4 bases at V and 8 bases at J, with 6 bases in the middle. Germline CDR1 KGHSH, CDR2 LQKENI. The CDR3 region is CASSQGDSPLHF. In DNA, the CDR3 is TGTGCCAGCTCACAGGGGGATTCACCCCTCCACTTT.

V and J are TRBV24-1 and TRBJ2-3; D is uncertain. The CDR3 has 14 amino acids. Germline V gene sequence: CDR1 KGHDR, CDR2 SFDVKD. V lost 1 base, J lost 5 bases, and 9 bases lay in between. CDR3 bases: TGTGCCACCAGTGATTTAGGCAGAGGAGATACGCAGTATTTT. It specifies CATSDLGRGDTQYF.

This chain uses TRBV27 with TRBJ1-2; D gene unclear. Germline V gives CDR1 MNHEY, CDR2 SMNVEV (reference sequence). The CDR3 spans 15 residues. The germline V and J ends were trimmed by 5 bases and 5 bases, with 18 bases remaining between them. The CDR3 here is CASSTRSLLQYGYTF. In DNA form, the CDR3 reads TGTGCCAGCAGTACCAGGTCATTATTACAGTATGGCTACACCTTC.